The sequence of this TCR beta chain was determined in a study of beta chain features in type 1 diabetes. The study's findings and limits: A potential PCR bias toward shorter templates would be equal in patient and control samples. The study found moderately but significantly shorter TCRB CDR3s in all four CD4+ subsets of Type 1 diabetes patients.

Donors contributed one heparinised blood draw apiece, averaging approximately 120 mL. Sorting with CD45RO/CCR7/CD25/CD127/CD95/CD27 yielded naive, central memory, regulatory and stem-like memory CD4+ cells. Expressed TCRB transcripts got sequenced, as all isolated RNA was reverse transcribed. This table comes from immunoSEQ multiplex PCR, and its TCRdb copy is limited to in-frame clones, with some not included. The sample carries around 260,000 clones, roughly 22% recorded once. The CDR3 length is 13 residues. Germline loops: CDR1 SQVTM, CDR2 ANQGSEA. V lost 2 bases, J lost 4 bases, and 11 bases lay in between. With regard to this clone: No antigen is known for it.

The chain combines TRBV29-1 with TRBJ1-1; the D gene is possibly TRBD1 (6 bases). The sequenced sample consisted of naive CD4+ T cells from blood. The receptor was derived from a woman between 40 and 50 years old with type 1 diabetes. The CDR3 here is CSVEQGKGTEAFF. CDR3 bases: TGCAGCGTTGAACAGGGGAAAGGCACTGAAGCTTTCTTT.